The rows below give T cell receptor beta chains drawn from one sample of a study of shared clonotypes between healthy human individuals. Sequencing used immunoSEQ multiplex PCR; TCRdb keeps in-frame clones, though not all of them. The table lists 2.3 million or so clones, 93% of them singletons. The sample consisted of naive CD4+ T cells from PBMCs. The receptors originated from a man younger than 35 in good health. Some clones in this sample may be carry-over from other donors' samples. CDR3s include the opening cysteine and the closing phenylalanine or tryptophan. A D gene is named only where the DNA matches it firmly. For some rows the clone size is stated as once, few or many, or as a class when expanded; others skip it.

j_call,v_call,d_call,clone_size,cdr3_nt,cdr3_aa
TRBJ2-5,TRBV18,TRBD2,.,TGTGCCAGCTCACCACCGGAGACTAGCGGGAGGAGAGAGACCCAGTACTTC,CASSPPETSGRRETQYF
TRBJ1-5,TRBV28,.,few,TGTGCCAGCAGTCCCTATTGGGAAGTCCAGCATTTT,CASSPYWEVQHF
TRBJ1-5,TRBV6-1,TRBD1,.,TGTGCCAGCAGACACGGGACAGACTGGGGTCAGCCCCAGCATTTT,CASRHGTDWGQPQHF
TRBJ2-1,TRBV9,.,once,TGTGCCAGCAGCGTAGGAGACTGGAATGAGCAGTTCTTC,CASSVGDWNEQFF
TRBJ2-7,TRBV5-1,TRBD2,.,TGCGCCAGCAGCTTGGTCCTAGCGGGGGCCTACGAGCAGTACTTC,CASSLVLAGAYEQYF
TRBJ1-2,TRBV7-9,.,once,TGTGCCAGCAGCCTAGGACAGCTCAACTATGGCTACACCTTC,CASSLGQLNYGYTF
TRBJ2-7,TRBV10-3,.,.,TGTGCCATCAGTGAGCGGGGGCAGGGCTACGAGCAGTACTTC,CAISERGQGYEQYF
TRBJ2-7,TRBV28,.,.,TGTGCCAGCAGCCCTAGCTTAGGGGAGACCTACGAGCAGTACTTC,CASSPSLGETYEQYF
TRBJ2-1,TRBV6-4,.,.,TGTGCCAGCAGTGGAATTTTTACAGGCTCCTACAATGAGCAGTTCTTC,CASSGIFTGSYNEQFF
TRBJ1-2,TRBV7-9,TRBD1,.,TGTGCCAGCAGCCACGGGACAGTCGGTGGCTACACCTTC,CASSHGTVGGYTF
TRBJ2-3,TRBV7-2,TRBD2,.,TGTGCCAGCAGCAAAAGGACTAGCGGAAGTACAGATACGCAGTATTTT,CASSKRTSGSTDTQYF
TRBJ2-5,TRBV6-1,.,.,TGTGCCAGCAGTGTACTAGAAACCCAGTACTTC,CASSVLETQYF
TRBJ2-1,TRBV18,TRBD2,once,TGTGCCAGCTCACCACTAACTAGCGGGGGACCGAGCTCCTACAATGAGCAGTTCTTC,CASSPLTSGGPSSYNEQFF
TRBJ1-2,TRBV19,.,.,TGTGCCAGTAGTATAGTTGCAGGTGGACAATATGGCTACACCTTC,CASSIVAGGQYGYTF
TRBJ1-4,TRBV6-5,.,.,TGTGCCAGCACCACCCGGCGGACAGCAAATGAAAAACTGTTTTTT,CASTTRRTANEKLFF
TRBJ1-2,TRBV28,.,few,TGTGCCAGCAGTTTAGGAGGATATGGCTACACCTTC,CASSLGGYGYTF
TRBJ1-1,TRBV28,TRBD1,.,TGTGCCAGCAGTTTCAACAGGGGAAACACTGAAGCTTTCTTT,CASSFNRGNTEAFF
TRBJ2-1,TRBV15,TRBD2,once,TGTGCCACCAGCAGCCCGGGACTAGCGGGTGAGCGGTACAATGAGCAGTTCTTC,CATSSPGLAGERYNEQFF
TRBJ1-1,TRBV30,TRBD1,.,TGTGCCTGGAGTGGGACAGGGTCAGCTGAAGCTTTCTTT,CAWSGTGSAEAFF
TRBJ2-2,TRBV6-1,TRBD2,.,TGTGCCAGCACCGGACTAGTTGTGGAGCTGTTTTTT,CASTGLVVELFF
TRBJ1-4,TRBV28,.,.,TGTGCCAGCAGCGCGGGAGTTTTTGAAAAACTGTTTTTT,CASSAGVFEKLFF
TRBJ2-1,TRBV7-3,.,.,TGTGCCAGCAGCTTAATCAGGGGCAATGAGCAGTTCTTC,CASSLIRGNEQFF
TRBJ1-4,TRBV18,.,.,TGTGCCAGCTCACCACCCGGGCCCCGAAGTTGGAAACTGTTTTTT,CASSPPGPRSWKLFF
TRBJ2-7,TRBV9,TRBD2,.,TGTGGAAACGGACTAGCTTGCTACGAGCAGTACTTC,CGNGLACYEQYF
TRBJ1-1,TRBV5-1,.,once,TGCGCCAGCAGCCCACAACCCGGACCTCAGAACACTGAAGCTTTCTTT,CASSPQPGPQNTEAFF
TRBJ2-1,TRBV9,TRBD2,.,TGTGCCAGCAGCCCAACTAGCGTCTACTCCTACAATGAGCAGTTCTTC,CASSPTSVYSYNEQFF
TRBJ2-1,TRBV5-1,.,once,TGCGCCAGCAGCTTTGTAGGGGGTTCAGGAGGAAATGAGCAGTTCTTC,CASSFVGGSGGNEQFF
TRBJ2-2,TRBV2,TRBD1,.,TGTGCCAGCGAACCGACAGGGGCCGTCACCGGGGAGCTGTTTTTT,CASEPTGAVTGELFF
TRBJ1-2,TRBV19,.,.,TGTGCCAGTAGTACAGGGAGCGATGGCTACACCTTC,CASSTGSDGYTF
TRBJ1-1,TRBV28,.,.,TGTGCCAGCAGGCTCATGTGGGTGACGAACACTGAAGCTTTCTTT,CASRLMWVTNTEAFF
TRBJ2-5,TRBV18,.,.,TGTGCCAGCTCACCCCGGGACACAGGGACAGAGACCCAGTACTTC,CASSPRDTGTETQYF
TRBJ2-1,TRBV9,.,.,TGTGCCAGCAGCGTAGGTGGTATCTGGGCCAAAAATAGGAATGAGCAGTTCTTC,CASSVGGIWAKNRNEQFF
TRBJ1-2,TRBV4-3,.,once,TGCGCCAGCAGCCAAGATCGGGGCAGGGGCTATGGCTACACCTTC,CASSQDRGRGYGYTF
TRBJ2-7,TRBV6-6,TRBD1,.,TGTGCCAGCAGTGACAGGGTCTCCTACGAGCAGTACTTC,CASSDRVSYEQYF
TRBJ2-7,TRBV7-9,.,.,TGTGCCAGCAGCGATACAGGGTTGTACGAGCAGTACTTC,CASSDTGLYEQYF
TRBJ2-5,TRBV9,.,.,TGTGCCAGCAGCGTGGGATCCCGGGTTCGTCAGGAGACCCAGTACTTC,CASSVGSRVRQETQYF
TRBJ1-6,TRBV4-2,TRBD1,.,TGTGCCAGCAGCCCCTATACCGGGACAGGGAAGGATTCACCCCTCCACTTT,CASSPYTGTGKDSPLHF
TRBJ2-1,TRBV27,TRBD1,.,TGTGCCAGCAGTCCTGACAGGGGTTCCTACAATGAGCAGTTCTTC,CASSPDRGSYNEQFF
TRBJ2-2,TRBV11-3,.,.,TGTGCCAGCAGCTTTACCACCGGGGAGCTGTTTTTT,CASSFTTGELFF
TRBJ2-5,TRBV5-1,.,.,TGCGCCAGCAGCCCCGGGATAGGAGAGACCCAGTACTTC,CASSPGIGETQYF
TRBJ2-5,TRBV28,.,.,TGTGCCAGCAGTGTCCAGGGAGCCCAGTACTTC,CASSVQGAQYF
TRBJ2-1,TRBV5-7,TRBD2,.,TGTGCCAGTCTCCCGGGGGGGACTAGAGGCAATGAGCAGTTCTTC,CASLPGGTRGNEQFF
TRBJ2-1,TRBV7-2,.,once,TGTGCCAGCAGCCCGGCAGAGCGCAAAATCGAGTTCTTC,CASSPAERKIEFF
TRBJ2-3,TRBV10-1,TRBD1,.,TGCGCCAGCAGTGGGGGACAGGGATTGACAGATACGCAGTATTTT,CASSGGQGLTDTQYF
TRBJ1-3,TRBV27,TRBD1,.,TGTGCCAGCAGTGCAATCACAGGGGACGGAAACACCATATATTTT,CASSAITGDGNTIYF
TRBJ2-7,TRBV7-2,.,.,TGTGCCAGCAGCTTAACATCTACATCCTACGAGCAGTACTTC,CASSLTSTSYEQYF
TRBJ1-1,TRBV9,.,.,TGTGCCAGCAGCCGCGGGGATTCAGGGAGGAAAGCTTTCTTT,CASSRGDSGRKAFF
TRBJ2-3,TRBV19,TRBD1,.,TGTGCCAGTAGTATATCCGACAGGGAGTGGACAGATACGCAGTATTTT,CASSISDREWTDTQYF
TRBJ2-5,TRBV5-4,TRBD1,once,TGTGCCAGCAGCGGGGGGGGACAGGGTGAATGGGAGACCCAGTACTTC,CASSGGGQGEWETQYF
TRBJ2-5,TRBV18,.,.,TGTGCCAGCTCACCCCGGACGGACCAAGAGACCCAGTACTTC,CASSPRTDQETQYF
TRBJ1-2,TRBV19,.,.,TGTGCCAGTACCTCCCAGGGAGGGGTAGGGCAATATGGCTACACCTTC,CASTSQGGVGQYGYTF
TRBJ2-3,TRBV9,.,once,TGTGCCAGCAGCGTAGTGCTGGGCTCAGATACGCAGTATTTT,CASSVVLGSDTQYF
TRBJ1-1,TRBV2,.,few,TGTGCCAGCAGAAAGGAGGGAGTAGCTTTCTTT,CASRKEGVAFF
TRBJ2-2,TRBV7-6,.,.,TGTGCCAGCAGCCCCCCATTATACGGGCCCCAGGGGACCGGGGAGCTGTTTTTT,CASSPPLYGPQGTGELFF
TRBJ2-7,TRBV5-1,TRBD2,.,TGCGCCAGCAGCTTGGTTCGGGGTAGCGGGGACGAGCAGTACTTC,CASSLVRGSGDEQYF
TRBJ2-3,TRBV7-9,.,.,TGTGCCAGCAGCTTAATTCGACCGAACACAGATACGCAGTATTTT,CASSLIRPNTDTQYF
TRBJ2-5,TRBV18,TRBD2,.,TGTGCCAGCTCACCCCGGGGGACTACCCAAGAGACCCAGTACTTC,CASSPRGTTQETQYF
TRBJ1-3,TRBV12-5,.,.,TGTGCTAGTGGGCAGGGGACCTCTGGAAACACCATATATTTT,CASGQGTSGNTIYF
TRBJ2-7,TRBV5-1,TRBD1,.,TGCGCCAGCAGCTTGGCGATGGGACAGGGGTATTACGAGCAGTACTTC,CASSLAMGQGYYEQYF
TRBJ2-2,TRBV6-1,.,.,TGTGCCAGCAGTGGTAGGACGGGATACACCGGGGAGCTGTTTTTT,CASSGRTGYTGELFF